This TCR beta chain was sequenced in a study of control samples from healthy donors and cancer patients. Germline CDR1 reads SGHVS; CDR2 reads FQNEAQ. Deletions cut 1 base from V and 0 bases from J, with 15 bases between. The length of the CDR3 is 18 residues. This table comes from immunoSEQ multiplex PCR, and its TCRdb copy is limited to in-frame clones, with some not included. The table lists tens of thousands of clones, roughly 90% of them singletons. The sample comprised PBMCs. The sequence was collected from a man aged 35 to 55 with colorectal cancer. The rearrangement uses TRBV7-8 and TRBJ1-4, with a weak D call TRBD1 (5 bases). The CDR3 nucleotides read TGTGCCAGCAGCTTAGTAGGGGCAGCGGATGCAACTAATGAAAAACTGTTTTTT. Translating it yields CASSLVGAADATNEKLFF. The full variable domain, its missing parts supplied by reference TRBV7-8 and TRBJ1-4, is GAGVSQSPRYKVAKRGQDVALRCDPISGHVSLFWYQQALGQGPEFLTYFQNEAQLDKSGLPSDRFFAERPEGSVSTLKIQRTQQEDSAVYLCASSLVGAADATNEKLFFGSGTQLSVL.